This entry is about one T cell receptor beta chain. What it recognizes is unknown. From germline, CDR1 is SGHTA and CDR2 FQGNSA. The CDR3 extends over 15 amino acids. A J-beta primer mix and a sample-barcoded 5' primer were used in a second PCR of about 7 to 12 cycles. TCRdb fed the 5' RACE reads into MiXCR, producing one record per CDR3 protein. The sample lists fewer than 2 million distinct CDR3 sequences; around 42% were seen once. The sample belongs to a study of blood T cells in healthy people across ages. General observations from the study: More naive CD4+ cells and higher diversity were found in long-lived than in aged donors. Total diversity from one million sequenced T cells was likely underestimated. Any conclusive comparison of naive versus antigen-experienced cells was prevented by using unsorted PBMCs.

Per-sample yields of isolated PBMCs were at least 6 million. V and J are TRBV7-2 and TRBJ2-4; TRBD2 is a possible D gene (5 bases). Gene TRBJ2-7 matches the end of the DNA better, so the J call may be wrong. The TCR comes from a human donor in good health. Sequenced input: blood. The CDR3 reads CASSLRWAGQVEQYF. CDR3 nucleotides: TGTGCCAGCAGCCTCCGATGGGCGGGTCAGGTCGAGCAGTACTTC.